The rows below give T cell receptor beta chains drawn from one sample of a study of shared clonotypes between healthy human individuals. Sequenced by immunoSEQ multiplex PCR; TCRdb stores in-frame clones only, minus some. The sample holds about 1,900,000 clones; about 94% are singletons and the top ten take roughly 1.2%. The source material was naive CD8+ T cells sorted from blood. All receptors derive from a man between 18 and 35 years old in good health. CDR3s include the opening cysteine and the closing phenylalanine or tryptophan. The order of the fields is D gene, V gene, J gene, clone size, CDR3 protein, CDR3 DNA. A D gene is named only where the DNA matches it firmly. A clone size is listed for some rows: how often the clone was seen (once, few, many), or a class if it is expanded.

-,TRBV6-1,TRBJ2-5,-,CASRMLPETQYF,TGTGCCAGCAGGATGCTGCCGGAGACCCAGTACTTC
-,TRBV4-3,TRBJ2-7,-,CASAQGVSSYEQYF,TGCGCCAGCGCCCAAGGGGTTAGCTCCTACGAGCAGTACTTC
-,TRBV28,TRBJ2-2,-,CASSWTINTGELFF,TGTGCCAGCAGTTGGACAATAAACACCGGGGAGCTGTTTTTT
-,TRBV10-2,TRBJ1-5,-,CASSPWEGEGSQPQHF,TGCGCCAGCAGTCCCTGGGAGGGGGAGGGGAGTCAGCCCCAGCATTTT
TRBD2,TRBV11-2,TRBJ2-1,-,CASSGLAGDEQFF,TGTGCCAGCAGCGGACTAGCGGGAGATGAGCAGTTCTTC
-,TRBV5-1,TRBJ1-3,-,CASSLAGSGNTIYF,TGCGCCAGCAGCCTGGCGGGCTCTGGAAACACCATATATTTT
-,TRBV4-1,TRBJ1-5,-,CASSQDPDLSRPQHF,TGCGCCAGCAGCCAAGATCCGGACCTGAGCCGGCCCCAGCATTTT
TRBD1,TRBV5-6,TRBJ2-7,-,CASSGATGGTYEQYF,TGTGCCAGCAGCGGGGCGACAGGGGGGACCTACGAGCAGTACTTC
-,TRBV13,TRBJ2-1,-,CASSLGAGTLRYEQFF,TGTGCCAGCAGCTTAGGCGCGGGGACTCTCAGGTATGAGCAGTTCTTC
-,TRBV5-1,TRBJ1-1,-,CASSLDPTGVNTEAFF,TGCGCCAGCAGCTTGGACCCTACAGGAGTTAACACTGAAGCTTTCTTT
-,TRBV4-1,TRBJ2-2,-,CASSQVGNTGELFF,TGCGCCAGCAGCCAAGTTGGTAACACCGGGGAGCTGTTTTTT
-,TRBV4-3,TRBJ2-5,-,CASSQVSREETQYF,TGCGCCAGCAGCCAAGTAAGCAGGGAAGAGACCCAGTACTTC
TRBD1,TRBV19,TRBJ2-2,-,CASSGGQGIKGGELFF,TGTGCCAGTAGTGGAGGACAGGGGATTAAGGGCGGGGAGCTGTTTTTT
TRBD1,TRBV6-1,TRBJ1-2,-,CASGTGGAYGYTF,TGTGCCAGCGGTACAGGGGGCGCTTATGGCTACACCTTC
-,TRBV19,TRBJ2-7,few,CASSPGPGYEQYF,TGTGCCAGTAGTCCAGGCCCCGGCTACGAGCAGTACTTC
-,TRBV27,TRBJ2-3,-,CASSTRNFDRTSTDTQYF,TGTGCCAGCAGTACTCGGAACTTCGACAGGACTAGCACAGATACGCAGTATTTT
-,TRBV11-2,TRBJ2-1,-,CASSSFGDEQFF,TGTGCCAGCAGCTCCTTTGGGGATGAGCAGTTCTTC
-,TRBV4-1,TRBJ1-4,-,CASSPGIATNEKLFF,TGCGCCAGCAGTCCAGGGATTGCAACTAATGAAAAACTGTTTTTT
-,TRBV6-5,TRBJ1-6,-,CASSYSANSPLHF,TGTGCCAGCAGTTACTCTGCCAATTCACCCCTCCACTTT
-,TRBV2,TRBJ2-1,-,CASTPFPGLSSYNEQFF,TGTGCCAGCACCCCTTTTCCGGGACTCAGCTCCTACAATGAGCAGTTCTTC
TRBD1,TRBV5-1,TRBJ2-7,-,CASSFDRDGYEQYF,TGCGCCAGCAGCTTTGACAGGGATGGCTACGAGCAGTACTTC
-,TRBV15,TRBJ1-6,-,CATSMGRINNSPLHF,TGTGCCACCAGCATGGGAAGAATCAATAATTCACCCCTCCACTTT
TRBD1,TRBV6-5,TRBJ1-2,-,CASSSDRGYTLYGYTF,TGTGCCAGCAGTTCGGACAGGGGGTACACTCTCTATGGCTACACCTTC
TRBD2,TRBV9,TRBJ2-7,-,CASSRGPLAGDYEQYF,TGTGCCAGCAGCCGTGGTCCCCTAGCGGGAGACTACGAGCAGTACTTC
-,TRBV4-1,TRBJ1-6,-,CASSQGRVGSYNSPLHF,TGCGCCAGCAGCCAAGGCCGGGTAGGCTCCTATAATTCACCCCTCCACTTT
-,TRBV5-6,TRBJ1-4,-,CASSLVTSKKLFF,TGTGCCAGCAGCTTGGTGACTTCCAAAAAACTGTTTTTT
-,TRBV5-6,TRBJ1-2,-,CASSLGGGYTF,TGTGCCAGCAGCTTGGGTGGGGGCTACACCTTC
-,TRBV7-6,TRBJ2-2,-,CASSPGIVGTTTGELFF,TGTGCCAGCTCCCCGGGGATAGTCGGGACCACCACCGGGGAGCTGTTTTTT
-,TRBV19,TRBJ1-6,-,CASSIATTPGSPLHF,TGTGCCAGTAGTATAGCTACCACCCCAGGGTCACCCCTCCACTTT
TRBD2,TRBV6-1,TRBJ2-1,once,CASSRTSGNYYEQFF,TGTGCCAGCAGTAGGACCAGCGGGAATTATTATGAGCAGTTCTTC
TRBD1,TRBV2,TRBJ1-4,-,CASSDGQGWNEKLFF,TGTGCCAGCAGTGACGGACAGGGATGGAATGAAAAACTGTTTTTT
TRBD1,TRBV2,TRBJ2-3,-,CASRRPGQGSDTQYF,TGTGCCAGCCGACGTCCGGGACAGGGATCAGATACGCAGTATTTT
TRBD1,TRBV6-5,TRBJ2-1,-,CASSSTGSSFHEQFF,TGTGCCAGCAGTTCGACAGGGAGCAGCTTCCATGAGCAGTTCTTC
-,TRBV11-2,TRBJ2-6,-,CASSLGGSGANVLTF,TGTGCCAGCAGCTTAGGGGGCTCTGGGGCCAACGTCCTGACTTTC
-,TRBV7-3,TRBJ1-6,-,CASSSQGQNSPLHF,TGTGCCAGCAGCTCCCAGGGACAAAATTCACCCCTCCACTTT
-,TRBV5-1,TRBJ1-1,-,CASSRDVGVAEAFF,TGCGCCAGCAGCCGGGACGTAGGGGTAGCTGAAGCTTTCTTT
-,TRBV27,TRBJ2-2,-,CASSFSLLATGELFF,TGTGCCAGCAGTTTCTCTCTGCTCGCTACCGGGGAGCTGTTTTTT
-,TRBV5-1,TRBJ1-1,-,CASSPRRSNTEAFF,TGCGCCAGCAGCCCCCGTAGGTCGAACACTGAAGCTTTCTTT
TRBD2,TRBV4-1,TRBJ2-7,-,CASSPGGGFSYEQYF,TGCGCCAGCAGCCCGGGGGGGGGTTTTTCCTACGAGCAGTACTTC
-,TRBV6-5,TRBJ1-1,once,CASSNLDSNTEAFF,TGTGCCAGCAGTAATCTGGACAGCAACACTGAAGCTTTCTTT
-,TRBV10-1,TRBJ2-2,-,CASSEGWTGNTGELFF,TGCGCCAGCAGTGAGGGTTGGACGGGGAACACCGGGGAGCTGTTTTTT
-,TRBV7-2,TRBJ2-7,-,CASSWGASGQSYEQYF,TGTGCCAGCAGCTGGGGGGCTAGCGGTCAGTCCTACGAGCAGTACTTC
-,TRBV4-3,TRBJ1-5,-,CASSQDLESQPQHF,TGCGCCAGCAGCCAAGATCTTGAGAGCCAGCCCCAGCATTTT